The rows below give T cell receptor beta chains drawn from one sample of a study of blood T cells in healthy people across ages. TCRdb re-derived calls from the 5' RACE reads in MiXCR, one entry per CDR3 protein. The sample lists about 1.1 million distinct CDR3 sequences, 35% to 45% occurring once. The sample consisted of blood. Receptors originate from a man younger than 35 in good health. CDR3s leave out the opening cysteine and the closing phenylalanine or tryptophan. Fields, in order: clone size, J gene, V gene, CDR3 protein. Part of the rows lack a size; the others show once, few, many or a class for expanded clones.

.	TRBJ1-5	TRBV9	ASSVGDGYSNQPQH
.	TRBJ1-4	TRBV4-2	ASRLSNARGEKLF
.	TRBJ1-6	TRBV2	ASSLGQGNNAPLH
few	TRBJ1-5	TRBV6-1	ASSEAWQSNQPQH
.	TRBJ2-3	TRBV7-9	ASSFSGSLADTQY
few	TRBJ1-2	TRBV12-3/TRBV12-4	ASNPGQGARGYT
.	TRBJ2-6	TRBV6-2/TRBV6-3	ACTTFGTATNSGANVLT
.	TRBJ1-2	TRBV2	ASMDSLYGYT
.	TRBJ1-5	TRBV6-2/TRBV6-3	ASRKTGSGNQPQH
.	TRBJ1-1	TRBV10-3	AISPYRGLEAF
.	TRBJ2-1	TRBV20-1	SARDGKRVSYNEQF
many	TRBJ2-4	TRBV4-3	ASSQDTAKNIQY
many	TRBJ2-7	TRBV12-3/TRBV12-4	ASSLYGEQY
once	TRBJ1-2	TRBV9	ASSATGVVYGCT
.	TRBJ1-2	TRBV12-3/TRBV12-4	ASSPGPTEDYGYT
few	TRBJ1-1	TRBV29-1	SVGTGIEAF
few	TRBJ2-1	TRBV21-1	ASSTPSSLEQF
few	TRBJ1-6	TRBV27	ASSQGVSSPLH
.	TRBJ2-1	TRBV4-3	ASSRRTGSRYNEQF
once	TRBJ2-1	TRBV6-6	ASSFPLAGGNYEQF
.	TRBJ1-5	TRBV30	AWSVRVDMGSNQPQH
.	TRBJ2-4	TRBV6-6	ASSLAPSIGNIQY
few	TRBJ1-2	TRBV4-2	ASSSGGQYHGYT
few	TRBJ2-4	TRBV20-1	SARDPVFYGGLAKNIQY
.	TRBJ1-4	TRBV7-2	ASSFRGEEKLF
.	TRBJ1-2	TRBV6-6	ASRPGVYGYT
.	TRBJ1-2	TRBV6-2/TRBV6-3	ASSDGFRYGYT
few	TRBJ2-5	TRBV29-1	SADRGETQY
.	TRBJ1-2	TRBV5-1	ASTEAAGQGNYGYT
once	TRBJ1-1	TRBV4-3	ASSEGQGLAEAF
.	TRBJ2-1	TRBV7-2	ASSPPLFGSSYNEQF
.	TRBJ2-3	TRBV3-1	ASSQGGGPPNTDTQY
few	TRBJ1-2	TRBV5-1	ASSLDTGPGGYT
.	TRBJ1-2	TRBV12-3/TRBV12-4	ASSLSPRGRDGYT
.	TRBJ2-7	TRBV28	ASSRPGGESYEQY
few	TRBJ1-2	TRBV12-3/TRBV12-4	ASSLGGQGNYGYT
few	.	TRBV25-1	ASGMWETQY
.	TRBJ1-1	TRBV6-2/TRBV6-3	ASGSSGTVHTEAF
.	TRBJ2-2	TRBV4-3	ASSQDLAGNTGELF
.	TRBJ2-3	TRBV9	ASSVPGSSVDTQY
few	TRBJ2-7	TRBV5-5	ASSWGGRGYEQY
.	TRBJ1-4	TRBV7-2	ASSSTTGGVEKLF
.	TRBJ2-3	TRBV7-7	ASSPGLRTQY
few	TRBJ2-2	TRBV20-1	SAPGEGRELF
few	TRBJ2-1	TRBV20-1	SASNQGASYNEQF
.	TRBJ1-1	TRBV6-6	ASSYYYGAEAF
.	TRBJ2-2	TRBV12-5	ASGLVLGEMNTGELF
.	TRBJ2-3	TRBV20-1	SATVLAATTDTQY
.	TRBJ1-5	TRBV7-2	ASSHRVGSNQPQH
.	TRBJ1-1	TRBV6-5	ATQMAGLNTEAF
.	TRBJ1-2	TRBV6-1	ASSEVGQGYT
.	TRBJ1-1	TRBV5-5	ASTAGSSATEAF